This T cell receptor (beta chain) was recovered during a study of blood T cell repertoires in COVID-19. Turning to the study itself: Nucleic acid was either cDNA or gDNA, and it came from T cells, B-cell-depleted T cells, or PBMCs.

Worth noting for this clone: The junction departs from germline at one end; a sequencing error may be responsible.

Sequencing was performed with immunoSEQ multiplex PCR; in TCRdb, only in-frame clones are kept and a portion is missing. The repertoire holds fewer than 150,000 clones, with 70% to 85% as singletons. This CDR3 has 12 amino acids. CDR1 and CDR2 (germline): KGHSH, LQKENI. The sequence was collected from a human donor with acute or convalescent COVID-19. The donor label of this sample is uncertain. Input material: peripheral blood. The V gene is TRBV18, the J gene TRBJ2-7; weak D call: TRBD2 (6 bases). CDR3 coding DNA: TGTGCCAGCTCACCAGGTGGCGGGGCTCCCGGATTC. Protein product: CASSPGGGAPGF.